These T cell receptor beta chains were read from a single sample in a study of beta chain features in type 1 diabetes. The repertoire was sequenced with immunoSEQ multiplex PCR; TCRdb's copy has only in-frame clones and lacks some. The repertoire includes more than 100,000 clones, 7.5% to 9.5% of them detected once, and 0.75% sits in the top ten. Specimen: central memory CD4+ T cells from blood. These receptor sequences come from a man aged 25 to 45 with type 1 diabetes. Both conserved end residues are part of each CDR3. D genes are given only for firm matches. Only part of the rows carry a size: once, few, many, or a class if the clone is expanded.

.,TRBV11-3,TRBJ2-1,.,TGTGCCAGCAGCCCCTCTAGCGTGCATGAGCAGTTCTTC,CASSPSSVHEQFF
.,TRBV7-3,TRBJ2-4,.,TGTGCCAGCAGTAGGACGGGGGACCTCGACAAAAACATTCAGTACTTC,CASSRTGDLDKNIQYF
few,TRBV29-1,TRBJ2-5,.,TGCAGCGCTCTGACTAGTTTGGAGACCCAGTACTTC,CSALTSLETQYF
.,TRBV18,TRBJ2-1,.,TGTGCCAGCTCACCAAGGAAGGGGGTGACGTTCTTC,CASSPRKGVTFF
few,TRBV28,TRBJ1-5,TRBD1,TGTGCCAGCACCTCGAGGACAGGGCCGGGGCAGCCCCAGCATTTT,CASTSRTGPGQPQHF
few,TRBV9,TRBJ2-3,.,TGTGCCAGCAGCCGCACTTGGGCCACAGATACGCAGTATTTT,CASSRTWATDTQYF
few,TRBV29-1,TRBJ2-6,.,TGCAGCGTTGACGGGGAATCAGGGGCCAACGTCCTGACTTTC,CSVDGESGANVLTF
.,TRBV20-1,TRBJ2-3,.,TGCAGTGTATTCGGGTTGGATACGCAGTATTTT,CSVFGLDTQYF
.,TRBV19,TRBJ1-5,TRBD1,TGTGCCACCTCGGGACAGGGGCTCGATAGCAATCAGCCCCAGCATTTT,CATSGQGLDSNQPQHF
.,TRBV4-2,TRBJ1-1,TRBD1,TGTGCCAGCAGCCAAGTCGGGACAGGGGGCCCGAACACTGAAGCTTTCTTT,CASSQVGTGGPNTEAFF
.,TRBV5-6,TRBJ2-7,.,TGTGCCAGCAGCCTCCCCCTGGACTCCTCTTACGAGCAGTACTTC,CASSLPLDSSYEQYF
.,TRBV9,TRBJ2-1,TRBD2,TGTGCCAGCAGCGGTCCCGTTCGGGGGGATGAGCAGTTCTTC,CASSGPVRGDEQFF
.,TRBV11-3,TRBJ2-2,TRBD1,TGTGCCAGCAGCCCAGGGGGCAAGGGGGAGCTGTTTTTT,CASSPGGKGELFF
.,TRBV7-2,TRBJ1-1,TRBD1,TGTGCCAGCAGCTACCGGACAGGAGAAGCTTTCTTT,CASSYRTGEAFF
few,TRBV27,TRBJ2-1,TRBD2,TGTGCCAGCAAGCGAGGAACTTGGGCGGGGGGTAACAATGAGCAGTTCTTC,CASKRGTWAGGNNEQFF
few,TRBV9,TRBJ2-1,.,TGTGCCAGCAGCGTAACCCTTGAGCGTGAGCAGTTCTTC,CASSVTLEREQFF
.,TRBV7-3,TRBJ1-6,.,TGTGCCAGCAGCGCGAACACCCCAGGGAATTCACCCCTCCACTTT,CASSANTPGNSPLHF
many,TRBV28,TRBJ1-2,.,TGTGCCAGCAGTTTACAGGGGAACTATGGCTACACCTTC,CASSLQGNYGYTF
.,TRBV5-6,TRBJ2-7,.,TGTGCCAGCAGCCCTGGGCAGGACGAGCAGTACTTC,CASSPGQDEQYF
.,TRBV9,TRBJ2-3,.,TGTGCCAGCAGCGTAGGGAACGGGGGAGATACGCAGTATTTT,CASSVGNGGDTQYF
few,TRBV7-3,TRBJ1-1,.,TGTGCCAGCAGCTTCAGGATGAACACTGAAGCTTTCTTT,CASSFRMNTEAFF
few,TRBV29-1,TRBJ2-3,.,TGCAGCGTTATACACCTAGGGGCAGATACGCAGTATTTT,CSVIHLGADTQYF
.,TRBV4-1,TRBJ2-3,TRBD2,TGCGCCAGCAGCCTAGGGACTAGCGGGGTTTTAGATACGCAGTATTTT,CASSLGTSGVLDTQYF
.,TRBV7-2,TRBJ1-6,TRBD1,TGTGCCACACTCCGGGACAGTAATTCACCCCTCCACTTT,CATLRDSNSPLHF
.,TRBV5-1,TRBJ2-7,.,TGCGCCAGCAGCGCCACACCCACAGGGTCCTCCTACGAGCAGTACTTC,CASSATPTGSSYEQYF
medium-sized,TRBV5-1,TRBJ2-3,TRBD2,TGCGCCAGCAGCCGCTGGGCGGGGGGCTCGACAGATACGCAGTATTTT,CASSRWAGGSTDTQYF
few,TRBV2,TRBJ1-5,TRBD1,TGTGCCAGCAGTGCGGGCAGGGGGAATCAGCCCCAGCATTTT,CASSAGRGNQPQHF
.,TRBV5-1,TRBJ2-1,TRBD2,TGCGCCAGCAGCTCGGGGGGGAGGTACAATGAGCAGTTCTTC,CASSSGGRYNEQFF
.,TRBV23-1,TRBJ1-4,.,TGCGCCAGCAGTTGGGAGGGTACAACTAATGAAAAACTGTTTTTT,CASSWEGTTNEKLFF
.,TRBV18,TRBJ2-5,.,TGTGCCAGCTCACCAGCGTACCAAGAGACCCAGTACTTC,CASSPAYQETQYF
.,TRBV5-1,TRBJ2-3,TRBD2,TGCGCCAGCAAATCGGGGACTACTAGCACAGATACGCAGTATTTT,CASKSGTTSTDTQYF
few,TRBV9,TRBJ1-6,.,TGTGCCAGCAGCGTCGGGGAGGGTTCACCCCTCCACTTT,CASSVGEGSPLHF
.,TRBV5-1,TRBJ1-1,TRBD1,TGCGCCAGCAGCTTCGGGGACAGTAACACTGAAGCTTTCTTT,CASSFGDSNTEAFF
few,TRBV12-5,TRBJ2-5,.,TGTGCTAGTGGTGCCAGGGGGACCCAGTACTTC,CASGARGTQYF
many,TRBV7-3,TRBJ2-1,TRBD2,TGTGCCAGTCATCCTACTAGCGGGGGGGCCGGTGAGCAGTTCTTC,CASHPTSGGAGEQFF
few,TRBV27,TRBJ1-1,.,TGTGCCAGCAGTCCCAGGGGTTGGACTGAAGCTTTCTTT,CASSPRGWTEAFF
many,TRBV4-3,TRBJ2-2,.,TGCGCCAGCAGCCAAGCAGGGTCGGCCGGGGAGCTGTTTTTT,CASSQAGSAGELFF
few,TRBV18,TRBJ1-5,.,TGTGCCAGCTCACCCACAGGGTATAGCAATCAGCCCCAGCATTTT,CASSPTGYSNQPQHF